The clone carrying this T cell receptor (beta chain) was seen more than once but under ten times. These data belong to a study of regulatory T cells in long-lasting Graves disease. Unmatched junction bases numbered 10, after V lost 7 bases and J lost 8 bases. Germline assignment: CDR1 SGHRS and CDR2 YFSETQ. The CDR3 contains 13 residues. As to time point: newly diagnosed GD, antithyroid drugs for less than 3 months. The TCR library was prepared using RNA isolated from PBMCs. Building the TCR beta libraries relied on iRepertoire HTBI primers, and CDR3 regions underwent Arm-PCR. A single record per CDR3 protein comes from TCRdb applying MiXCR to the multiplex PCR reads. Of approximately 470,000 distinct CDR3 sequences in the sample, 16% were seen once. These data also formed part of another study, on T cells in Graves' hyperthyroidism and ophthalmopathy.

The material was peripheral blood mononuclear cells (PBMCs), obtained at new diagnosis, from a patient treated with antithyroid drugs. This chain joins TRBV5-1 and TRBJ2-3; 7 bases match TRBD2. The sequence was obtained from a man in his forties with Graves disease. The CDR3 sequence is CASLPIGTTTQYF. CDR3 DNA: TGCGCCAGCTTACCGATCGGGACTACTACGCAGTATTTT.